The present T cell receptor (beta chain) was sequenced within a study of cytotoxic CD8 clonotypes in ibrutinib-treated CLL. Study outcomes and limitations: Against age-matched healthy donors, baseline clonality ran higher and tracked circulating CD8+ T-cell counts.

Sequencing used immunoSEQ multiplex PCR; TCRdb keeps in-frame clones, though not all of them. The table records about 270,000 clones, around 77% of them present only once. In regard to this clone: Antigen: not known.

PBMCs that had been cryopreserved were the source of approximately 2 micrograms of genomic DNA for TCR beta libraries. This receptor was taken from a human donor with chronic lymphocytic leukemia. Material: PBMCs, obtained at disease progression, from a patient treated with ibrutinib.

CDR3 nucleotide sequence: TGTGCCAGCTCACCGGAAAGGCCAGGGCCCGGAAACACCATATATTTT. Translated, it gives CASSPERPGPGNTIYF. V is TRBV18 and J is TRBJ1-3; D might be TRBD1 (5 bases). V gave up 3 bases and J gave up 4 bases, with 16 bases separating them. Germline CDR1 and CDR2: KGHSH and LQKENI. CDR3 size: 16 residues.